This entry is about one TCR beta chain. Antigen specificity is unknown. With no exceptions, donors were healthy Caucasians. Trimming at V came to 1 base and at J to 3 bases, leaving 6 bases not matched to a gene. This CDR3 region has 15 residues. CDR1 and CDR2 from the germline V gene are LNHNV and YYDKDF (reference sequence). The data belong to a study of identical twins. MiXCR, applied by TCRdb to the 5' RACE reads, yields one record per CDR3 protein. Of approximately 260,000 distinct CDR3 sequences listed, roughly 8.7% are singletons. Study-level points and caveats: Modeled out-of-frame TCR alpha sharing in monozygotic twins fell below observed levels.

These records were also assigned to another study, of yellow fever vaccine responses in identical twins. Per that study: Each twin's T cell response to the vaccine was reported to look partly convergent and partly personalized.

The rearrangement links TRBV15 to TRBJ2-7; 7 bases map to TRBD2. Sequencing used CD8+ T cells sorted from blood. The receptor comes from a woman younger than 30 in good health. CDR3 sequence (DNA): TGTGCCACCAGCAGAGCTAGCGGAATTAACTACGAGCAGTACTTC. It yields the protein CATSRASGINYEQYF.